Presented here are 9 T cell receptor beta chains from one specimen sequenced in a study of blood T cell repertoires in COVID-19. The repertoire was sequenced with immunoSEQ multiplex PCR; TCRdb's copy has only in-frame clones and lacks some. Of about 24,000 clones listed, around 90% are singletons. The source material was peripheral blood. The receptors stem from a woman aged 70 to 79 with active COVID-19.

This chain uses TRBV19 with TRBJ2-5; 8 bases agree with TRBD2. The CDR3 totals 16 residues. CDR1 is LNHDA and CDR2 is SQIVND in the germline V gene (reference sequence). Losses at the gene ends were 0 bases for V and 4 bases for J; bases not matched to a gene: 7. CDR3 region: CASSIETGGAAETQYF. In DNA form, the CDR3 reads TGTGCCAGTAGTATAGAAACCGGGGGGGCCGCAGAGACCCAGTACTTC.

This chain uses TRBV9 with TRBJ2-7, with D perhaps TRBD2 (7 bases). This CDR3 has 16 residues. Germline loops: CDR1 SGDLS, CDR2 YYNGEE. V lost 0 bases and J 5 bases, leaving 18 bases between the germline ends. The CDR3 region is CASSVDGGALGNEQYF. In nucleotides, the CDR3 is TGTGCCAGCAGCGTAGATGGGGGGGCCCTCGGGAACGAGCAGTACTTC.

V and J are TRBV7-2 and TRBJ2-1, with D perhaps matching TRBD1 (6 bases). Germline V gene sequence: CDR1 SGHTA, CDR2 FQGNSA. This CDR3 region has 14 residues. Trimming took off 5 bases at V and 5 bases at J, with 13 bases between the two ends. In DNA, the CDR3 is TGTGCCAGCAGCCCCGACAGGCCTAACAATGAGCAGTTCTTC. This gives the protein CASSPDRPNNEQFF.

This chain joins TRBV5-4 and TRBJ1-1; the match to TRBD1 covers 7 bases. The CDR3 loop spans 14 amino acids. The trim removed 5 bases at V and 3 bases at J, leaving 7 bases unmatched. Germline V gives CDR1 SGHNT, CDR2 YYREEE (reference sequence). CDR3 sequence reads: CASRTGVGDTEAFF. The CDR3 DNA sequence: TGTGCCAGCAGAACAGGGGTTGGGGACACTGAAGCTTTCTTT.

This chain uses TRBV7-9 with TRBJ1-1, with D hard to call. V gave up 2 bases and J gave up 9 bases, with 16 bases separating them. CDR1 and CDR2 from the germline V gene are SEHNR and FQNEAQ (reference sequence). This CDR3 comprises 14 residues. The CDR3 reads CASSLNGWEGQAFF. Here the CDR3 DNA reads TGTGCCAGCAGCTTAAATGGATGGGAGGGTCAAGCTTTCTTT.

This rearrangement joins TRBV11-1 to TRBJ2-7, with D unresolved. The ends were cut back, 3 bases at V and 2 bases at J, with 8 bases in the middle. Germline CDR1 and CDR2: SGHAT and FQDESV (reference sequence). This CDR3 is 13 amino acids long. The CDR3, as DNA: TGTGCCAGCAGCTTTAATACAGCCTACGAGCAGTACTTC. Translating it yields CASSFNTAYEQYF.

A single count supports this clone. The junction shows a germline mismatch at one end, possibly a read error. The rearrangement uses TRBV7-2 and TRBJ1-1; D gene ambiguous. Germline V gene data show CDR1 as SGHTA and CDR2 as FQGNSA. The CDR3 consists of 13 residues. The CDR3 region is CASRTGLNTEAFF. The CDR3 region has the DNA TGTGCCAGCAGGACCGGGTTGAATACTGAAGCTTTCTTT.

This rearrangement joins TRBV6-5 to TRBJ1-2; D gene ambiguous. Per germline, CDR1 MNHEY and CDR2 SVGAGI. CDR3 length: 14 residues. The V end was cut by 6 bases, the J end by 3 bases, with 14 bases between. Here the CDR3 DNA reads TGTGCCAGCAGACCCCCGGGAGGTCACTATGGCTACACCTTC. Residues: CASRPPGGHYGYTF.

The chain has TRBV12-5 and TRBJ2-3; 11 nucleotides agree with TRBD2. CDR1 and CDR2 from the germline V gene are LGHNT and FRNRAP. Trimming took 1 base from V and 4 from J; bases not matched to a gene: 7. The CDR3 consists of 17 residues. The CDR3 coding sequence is TGTGCTAGTGGTTTGGGGTTAGCGGGGGGGCCTGCAGATACGCAGTATTTT. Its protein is CASGLGLAGGPADTQYF.